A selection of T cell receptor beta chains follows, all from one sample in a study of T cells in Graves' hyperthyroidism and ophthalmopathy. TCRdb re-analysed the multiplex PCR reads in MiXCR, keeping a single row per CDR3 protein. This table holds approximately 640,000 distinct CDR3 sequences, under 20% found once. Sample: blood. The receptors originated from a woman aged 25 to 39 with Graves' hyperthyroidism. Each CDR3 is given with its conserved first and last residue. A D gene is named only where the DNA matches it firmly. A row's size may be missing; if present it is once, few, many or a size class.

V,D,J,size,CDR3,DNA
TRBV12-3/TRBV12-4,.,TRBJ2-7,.,CASSNTGYEQYF,TGTGCCAGCAGTAATACAGGCTACGAGCAGTACTTC
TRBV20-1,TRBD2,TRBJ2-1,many,CSARDSASGRVGNEQFF,TGCAGTGCTAGAGATTCGGCTAGCGGGAGGGTCGGCAATGAGCAGTTCTTC
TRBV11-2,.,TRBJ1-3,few,CASSLSTGDSGNTIYF,TGTGCCAGCAGCCTTAGCACGGGCGACTCTGGAAACACCATATATTTT
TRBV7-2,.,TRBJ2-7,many,CASSLAMGTLPEQYF,TGTGCCAGCAGCTTAGCGATGGGAACTCTTCCCGAGCAGTACTTC
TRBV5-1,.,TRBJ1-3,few,CASSLRAGSSGNTIYF,TGCGCCAGCAGCTTGCGGGCCGGGAGCTCTGGAAACACCATATATTTT
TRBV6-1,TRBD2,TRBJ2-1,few,CASTTSGRAGEQFF,TGTGCCAGCACAACTAGCGGGAGGGCCGGGGAGCAGTTCTTC
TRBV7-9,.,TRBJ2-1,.,CASSSLREQFF,TGTGCCAGCAGCTCCCTAAGAGAGCAGTTCTTC
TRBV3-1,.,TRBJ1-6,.,CASSQRKILTVSNSPLHF,TGTGCCAGCAGCCAGCGGAAGATTTTGACAGTATCAAATTCACCCCTCCACTTT
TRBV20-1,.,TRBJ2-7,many,CSARKSRGGYEQYF,TGCAGTGCTAGAAAATCCAGGGGAGGATACGAGCAGTACTTC
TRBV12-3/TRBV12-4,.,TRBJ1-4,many,CASSFGVITEKLFF,TGTGCCAGCAGTTTTGGAGTGATCACTGAAAAACTGTTTTTT
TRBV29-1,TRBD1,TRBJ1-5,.,CSVGLDRDQPQHF,TGCAGCGTTGGGTTAGACAGGGATCAGCCCCAGCATTTT
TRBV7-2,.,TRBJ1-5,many,CASSSQGFQPQHF,TGTGCCAGCAGTTCCCAGGGATTTCAGCCCCAGCATTTT
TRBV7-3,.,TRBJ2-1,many,CASSLKGLAVNEQFF,TGTGCCAGCAGCTTAAAGGGACTGGCGGTCAATGAGCAGTTCTTC
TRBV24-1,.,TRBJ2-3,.,CATSGSPGVRQYF,TGTGCCACCAGTGGCTCGCCCGGCGTGAGGCAGTATTTT
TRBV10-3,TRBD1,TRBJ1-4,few,CAIRPTGYEKLFF,TGTGCCATCAGACCGACAGGGTACGAAAAACTGTTTTTT
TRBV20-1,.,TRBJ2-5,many,CSAPKGDFQETQYF,TGCAGTGCTCCCAAGGGAGACTTCCAAGAGACCCAGTACTTC
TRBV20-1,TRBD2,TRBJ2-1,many,CSARDPTSGRYNEQFF,TGCAGTGCTAGAGATCCAACTAGCGGGAGGTACAATGAGCAGTTCTTC
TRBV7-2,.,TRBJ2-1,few,CASSLQVQQFF,TGTGCCAGCAGCTTACAAGTTCAGCAGTTCTTC
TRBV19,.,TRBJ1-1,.,CASSTAGTLMNTEAFF,TGTGCCAGTAGTACCGCAGGGACGCTCATGAACACTGAAGCTTTCTTT
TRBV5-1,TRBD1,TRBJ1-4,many,CASSSRGQGEKLFF,TGCGCCAGCAGCTCCAGGGGGCAGGGTGAAAAACTGTTTTTT
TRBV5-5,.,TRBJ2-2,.,CASHREGANTGELFF,TGTGCCAGCCATCGCGAGGGCGCGAACACCGGGGAGCTGTTTTTT
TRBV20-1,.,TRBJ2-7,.,CSARARAGAYEQYF,TGCAGTGCTAGAGCTAGGGCAGGAGCCTACGAGCAGTACTTC
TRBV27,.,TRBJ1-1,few,CASSLGGSAFF,TGTGCCAGCAGTTTAGGTGGTTCGGCTTTCTTT
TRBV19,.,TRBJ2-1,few,CATSQRLFYNEQFF,TGTGCCACCAGCCAGCGGTTATTCTACAATGAGCAGTTCTTC
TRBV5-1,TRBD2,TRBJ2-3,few,CATRISGSSPDTQYF,TGCGCCACCAGAATTAGCGGGAGCTCTCCAGATACGCAGTATTTT
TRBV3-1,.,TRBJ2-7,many,CASSQRGSTYEQYF,TGTGCCAGCAGCCAAAGGGGTAGCACCTACGAGCAGTACTTC
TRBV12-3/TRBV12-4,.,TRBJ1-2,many,CASRPGTQNGYTF,TGTGCCAGCAGACCCGGGACACAGAATGGCTACACCTTC
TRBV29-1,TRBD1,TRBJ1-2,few,CSVRDGTGYGYTF,TGCAGCGTTCGAGACGGGACAGGGTATGGCTACACCTTC
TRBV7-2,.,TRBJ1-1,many,CASSLGTGTAFF,TGTGCCAGCAGCTTAGGGACGGGGACGGCTTTCTTT
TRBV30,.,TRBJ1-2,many,CAWTDGQGSRGYTF,TGTGCCTGGACCGACGGTCAGGGAAGTAGGGGCTACACCTTC
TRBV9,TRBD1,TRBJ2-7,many,CASSVADRAFYEQYF,TGTGCCAGCAGCGTAGCGGACAGGGCCTTCTACGAGCAGTACTTC
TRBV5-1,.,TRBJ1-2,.,CASSLVPGAGYTF,TGCGCCAGCAGCTTGGTGCCGGGGGCAGGCTACACCTTC
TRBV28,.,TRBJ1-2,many,CASGRDYGYTF,TGTGCCAGCGGCCGCGACTATGGCTACACCTTC
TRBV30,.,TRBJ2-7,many,CAWSTGILPYEQYF,TGTGCCTGGAGCACAGGGATATTACCCTACGAGCAGTACTTC
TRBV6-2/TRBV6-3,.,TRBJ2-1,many,CAIRRQAHNNEQFF,TGTGCCATCCGGAGACAGGCCCATAACAATGAGCAGTTCTTC
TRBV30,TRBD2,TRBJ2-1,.,CAWRTGQGLAGHNEQFF,TGTGCCTGGAGAACTGGACAGGGACTAGCGGGGCACAATGAGCAGTTCTTC
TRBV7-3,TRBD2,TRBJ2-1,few,CASSSLGGGPYNEQFF,TGTGCCAGCAGCTCCCTTGGGGGAGGGCCGTACAATGAGCAGTTCTTC
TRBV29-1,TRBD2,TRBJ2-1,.,CSGGGGSYNEQFF,TGCAGCGGGGGGGGGGGCTCCTACAATGAGCAGTTCTTC
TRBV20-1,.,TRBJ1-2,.,CSAPRGRSANYGYTF,TGCAGTGCACCGAGGGGCAGGTCCGCTAACTATGGCTACACCTTC
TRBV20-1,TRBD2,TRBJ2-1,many,CSARPGLARGDEQFF,TGCAGTGCTAGACCGGGACTAGCCAGGGGCGATGAGCAGTTCTTC
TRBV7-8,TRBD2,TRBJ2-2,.,CASSLALRLAGEGTGELFF,TGTGCCAGCAGCTTAGCGCTCCGGCTAGCGGGAGAAGGCACCGGGGAGCTGTTTTTT
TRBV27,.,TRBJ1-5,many,CASSLTRGGQPQHF,TGTGCCAGCAGTTTGACCCGAGGCGGTCAGCCCCAGCATTTT
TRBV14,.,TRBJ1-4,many,CASSQEYSVEGEKLFF,TGTGCCAGCAGCCAAGAATACTCGGTTGAGGGCGAAAAACTGTTTTTT
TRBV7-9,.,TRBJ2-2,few,CASSLVGWNTGELFF,TGTGCCAGCAGCTTAGTTGGGTGGAACACCGGGGAGCTGTTTTTT
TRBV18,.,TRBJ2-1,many,CASSSRDSAEQFF,TGTGCCAGCTCGAGTCGGGACTCTGCTGAGCAGTTCTTC
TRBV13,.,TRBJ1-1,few,CASRVQGTEAFF,TGTGCCAGCAGAGTACAGGGCACTGAAGCTTTCTTT
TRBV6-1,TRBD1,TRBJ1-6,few,CASSEAGGNSPLHF,TGTGCCAGCAGTGAGGCAGGGGGTAATTCACCCCTCCACTTT
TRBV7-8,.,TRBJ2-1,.,CASSSWERPPNEQFF,TGTGCCAGCAGCTCGTGGGAACGGCCCCCTAATGAGCAGTTCTTC
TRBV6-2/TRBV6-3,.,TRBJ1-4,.,CASGYSGGNEKLFF,TGTGCCAGCGGTTACTCTGGGGGTAATGAAAAACTGTTTTTT
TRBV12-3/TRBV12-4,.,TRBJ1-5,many,CASRLGRDQPQHF,TGTGCCAGCAGGCTGGGGAGGGACCAGCCCCAGCATTTT
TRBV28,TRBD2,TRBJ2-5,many,CASSGLAGVLETQYF,TGTGCCAGCAGTGGACTAGCGGGAGTTCTAGAGACCCAGTACTTC